One sample yielded the 24 T cell receptor beta chains listed below, sequenced in a study of T cells after yellow fever vaccination. One entry per CDR3 protein, called by TCRdb with MiXCR from the 5' RACE reads. The table has about 550,000 distinct CDR3 sequences, roughly 19% seen once. The sample was PBMCs, taken 15 days after the yellow fever booster vaccination. The receptors were gathered from a man aged 25-45 years who received the YFV17D yellow fever vaccine.

This clonotype was seen a few times. The gene calls are TRBV11-2 and TRBJ2-1, with TRBD2 identical over 14 bases. The germline V gene has CDR1 SGHAT and CDR2 FQNNGV. The junction had 14 bases not matched to a gene; V was cut back by 1 base and J by 9 bases. This CDR3 has 19 amino acids. In DNA, the CDR3 is TGTGCCAGCAGCTTAGTCGGTGGAGGGACTAGCGGGAGTCTGGGTGAGCAGTTCTTC. Translation gives CASSLVGGGTSGSLGEQFF.

The chain couples TRBV7-6 to TRBJ2-1, with D possibly TRBD2 on 5 matching bases. Trimming took 5 bases from V and 7 from J, leaving 12 bases between them. The CDR3 totals 13 residues. The germline gives CDR1 SGHVS, CDR2 FNYEAQ. In nucleotides, the CDR3 is TGTGCCAGCAGCACAAACGGACTGAATGAGCAGTTCTTC. Amino acids: CASSTNGLNEQFF.

The chain joins TRBV20-1 to TRBJ2-3; 8 nucleotides align to TRBD2. The CDR3 totals 15 residues. Germline V lookup: CDR1 DFQATT, CDR2 SNEGSKA (reference sequence). Unmatched junction bases numbered 8, after V lost 3 bases and J lost 3 bases. The CDR3 here is CSASPLLAVTDTQYF. CDR3 DNA sequence: TGCAGTGCTAGTCCCCTACTAGCGGTGACAGATACGCAGTATTTT.

The chain links TRBV29-1 to TRBJ2-7, with 8 bases that match TRBD1. The junction had 10 bases not matched to a gene; V was cut back by 4 bases and J by 5 bases. CDR3 length equals 14 residues. Germline-derived CDR1 and CDR2 are SQVTM and ANQGSEA. The CDR3 region is CSVGGGQVGDEQYF. The CDR3 bases are TGCAGCGTTGGTGGGGGACAGGTCGGGGACGAGCAGTACTTC.

This clonotype was picked up a small number of times. The V and J genes are TRBV24-1 and TRBJ2-3; maybe TRBD2 (6 bases). Germline V lookup: CDR1 KGHDR, CDR2 SFDVKD. This CDR3 is built from 16 residues. Trimming removed 4 bases from V and 3 bases from J, with 16 bases in between. The CDR3 sequence: CATSDPSGDDTDTQYF. The CDR3 region has the DNA TGTGCCACCAGTGACCCTTCGGGAGATGATACAGATACGCAGTATTTT.

The V and J genes are TRBV18 and TRBJ1-2; unclear D gene. The CDR3 sequence is 13 residues long. With 3 bases removed from V and 8 bases from J, the gap between germline ends came to 13 bases. CDR1 is KGHSH, CDR2 LQKENI, per germline. Written as DNA, the CDR3 is TGTGCCAGCTCACCCGGGTCGCTAGGAGGCTACACCTTC. Amino acid sequence: CASSPGSLGGYTF.

The table lists this clonotype with a count of one. The gene calls are TRBV7-9 and TRBJ2-7, with 11 positions matching TRBD2. Germline V CDR1 and CDR2: SEHNR, FQNEAQ (reference sequence). This CDR3 is 16 amino acids long. The ends lost 5 bases at V and 3 bases at J; junction bases unmatched: 9. The CDR3 region is CASSRTSGGSFYEQYF. In nucleotides, the CDR3 is TGTGCCAGCAGCCGAACTAGCGGGGGATCCTTCTACGAGCAGTACTTC.

This clonotype was detected only a few times. The CDR3 here is CASWAAGETYEQYF. CDR3 DNA sequence: TGTGCCAGTTGGGCGGCGGGAGAAACCTACGAGCAGTACTTC. This chain uses TRBV6-2 or TRBV6-3 with TRBJ2-7; 7 bases fit TRBD2. Germline V gives CDR1 MNHEY, CDR2 SVGEGT. The CDR3 consists of 14 residues. V trimming: 9 bases; J trimming: 2 bases; junction bases outside the gene matches: 10.

This sequence joins TRBV5-1 and TRBJ2-1, with D possibly matching TRBD2 (6 bases). The CDR3 has 15 amino acids. Trimming shortened V by 3 bases and J by 8 bases, and 18 bases separated the two germline ends. Per germline, CDR1 SGHRS and CDR2 YFSETQ. The DNA of the CDR3 is TGCGCCAGCAGCTCCTCCGGGACTCCCGGCTATGAGCAGTTCTTC. Translating gives CASSSSGTPGYEQFF.

This chain uses TRBV20-1 with TRBJ2-1, with TRBD2 matching over 12 bases. Germline values: CDR1 DFQATT, CDR2 SNEGSKA (reference sequence). V gave up 1 base and J gave up 2 bases; unmatched junction bases: 3. This CDR3 region has 16 residues. The CDR3 reads CSARAASGRAYNEQFF. In DNA form, the CDR3 reads TGCAGTGCTAGAGCGGCTAGCGGGAGGGCCTACAATGAGCAGTTCTTC.

This clonotype was picked up a small number of times. V usage is TRBV14 and J usage is TRBJ2-5, with D perhaps TRBD1 (6 bases). Trimming pared 3 bases from V and 2 bases from J, leaving 13 bases between. Germline loops: CDR1 SGHDN, CDR2 FVKESK. CDR3 length: 15 amino acids. CDR3 nucleotides: TGTGCCAGCAGCCACCGACAGGAGTATCAAGAGACCCAGTACTTC. This codes for CASSHRQEYQETQYF.

This clonotype appeared a few times. The chain links TRBV29-1 to TRBJ1-4; no reliable D call. Trimming took off 5 bases at V and 3 bases at J, with 10 bases between the two ends. The CDR3 consists of 13 residues. CDR1 and CDR2 (germline): SQVTM, ANQGSEA. The CDR3 is CSVQQSSNEKLFF. In nucleotides, the CDR3 is TGCAGCGTTCAACAGAGCTCTAATGAAAAACTGTTTTTT. Full variable domain (remainder filled in from reference TRBV29-1 and TRBJ1-4): SAVISQKPSRDICQRGTSLTIQCQVDSQVTMMFWYRQQPGQSLTLIATANQGSEATYESGFVIDKFPISRPNLTFSTLTVSNMSPEDSSIYLCSVQQSSNEKLFFGSGTQLSVL.

The chain couples TRBV20-1 to TRBJ2-7; TRBD2 agrees at 11 bases. The CDR3 is 14 amino acids. The germline CDR1 and CDR2 sequences are DFQATT and SNEGSKA (reference sequence). V lost 6 bases and J lost 3; bases outside the gene matches: 7. The CDR3 nucleotides are TGCAGTGCCATTTTTAGCGGGAGGGACTACGAGCAGTACTTC. Translation gives CSAIFSGRDYEQYF.

In its sample, this clonotype was seen many times. The V gene is TRBV5-6, the J gene TRBJ2-3, with D maybe TRBD2 (5 bases). V dropped 4 bases and J dropped 3 bases, with 9 bases sitting between them. Germline CDR1 SGHDT, CDR2 YYEEEE. This CDR3 is 13 amino acids long. The DNA for the CDR3 is TGTGCCAGCAGCCCGACTATTACAGATACGCAGTATTTT. Translating gives CASSPTITDTQYF.

The chain joins TRBV7-2 to TRBJ2-1; D gene uncertain. V was clipped by 8 bases and J by 0 bases, with 11 bases between them. The CDR3 extends over 14 amino acids. Germline V gene sequence: CDR1 SGHTA, CDR2 FQGNSA. The CDR3 DNA reads as TGTGCCAGCCTTCGGGCGTTCTCCTACAATGAGCAGTTCTTC. Translation: CASLRAFSYNEQFF.

This clonotype came up a few times. The rearrangement uses TRBV4-3 and TRBJ1-6; no clear D gene. Looked up from germline, CDR1 is LGHNA and CDR2 is YSLEER. Trimming cost V 0 bases and J 13 bases, with 16 bases left between them. The length of the CDR3 is 15 residues. The CDR3 region is CASSQDRTTKDPLHF. CDR3 sequence (DNA): TGCGCCAGCAGCCAAGATCGGACGACGAAGGATCCCCTCCACTTT.

The V gene is TRBV18, the J gene TRBJ1-5, with D tentatively TRBD1 (5 bases). The CDR3 covers 14 residues. Germline V gives CDR1 KGHSH, CDR2 LQKENI. Trimming cost V 2 bases and J 6 bases, with 11 bases left between them. CDR3 DNA: TGTGCCAGCTCACCAGTCAGGGAGGGTCAGCCCCAGCATTTT. This encodes CASSPVREGQPQHF.

The sample holds a few counts of this clonotype. The chain is built from TRBV6-2 or TRBV6-3 and TRBJ1-5; D not resolved. V lost 6 bases and J lost 3, with 9 bases in between. This CDR3 has 13 residues. Germline CDR1 MNHEY, CDR2 SVGEGT. The CDR3 is CASSSVINQPQHF. Written as DNA, the CDR3 is TGTGCCAGCAGCTCCGTTATCAATCAGCCCCAGCATTTT.

This chain uses TRBV19 with TRBJ1-5, with a possible D match to TRBD1 (5 bases). The CDR3 has 14 residues. V was shortened by 6 bases and J by 0 bases, with 9 bases between the two germline ends. Per the germline V gene, CDR1 is LNHDA and CDR2 is SQIVND (reference sequence). The CDR3 DNA is TGTGCCAGTAGGACAGTCAATAGCAATCAGCCCCAGCATTTT. Translated, it gives CASRTVNSNQPQHF.

This chain links TRBV12-3 or TRBV12-4 with TRBJ1-4, with D possibly being TRBD1 (6 bases). V was trimmed by 3 bases and J by 8 bases, leaving 13 bases between them. The CDR3 is 14 amino acids. The CDR3: CASSFTGGAEKLFF. The CDR3 DNA is TGTGCCAGCAGTTTTACGGGGGGGGCGGAAAAACTGTTTTTT.

This clonotype was found a few times. The J gene is TRBJ2-1, the V gene TRBV19; TRBD2 agrees at 7 bases. Germline lookup yields CDR1 LNHDA and CDR2 SQIVND (reference sequence). The CDR3 runs to 12 residues. V was pared by 5 bases and J by 12 bases, with 7 bases of the junction left unmatched. This CDR3 is CASSGGASGQFF. CDR3 coding DNA: TGTGCCAGTAGTGGGGGAGCTAGCGGGCAGTTCTTC.

The gene calls are TRBV6-1 and TRBJ2-7; 10 bases align to TRBD2. The germline gives CDR1 MNHNS, CDR2 SASEGT. V shed 7 bases, J shed 5 bases, and the junction held 5 bases outside the gene matches. The CDR3 contains 13 residues. In DNA form, the CDR3 reads TGTGCCAGCACGGCTAGCGGGAGCCACGAGCAGTACTTC. Translated: CASTASGSHEQYF.

The chain employs TRBV5-1 and TRBJ2-5; 7 bases match TRBD2. The CDR3 is made up of 16 amino acids. Per germline, CDR1 SGHRS and CDR2 YFSETQ. Unmatched junction bases numbered 6, after V lost 0 bases and J lost 1 base. CDR3: CASSLGGEGSQETQYF. CDR3 bases: TGCGCCAGCAGCTTGGGAGGGGAGGGATCCCAAGAGACCCAGTACTTC.

This clonotype was seen only a few times. The genes are TRBV20-1 and TRBJ2-1, with D maybe TRBD2 (5 bases). V shed 5 bases and J shed 4 bases, with 12 bases lying between them. The CDR3 extends over 13 amino acids. CDR1 and CDR2 (germline): DFQATT, SNEGSKA (reference sequence). The CDR3 sequence: CSAGGRGYNEQFF. CDR3 nucleotides: TGCAGTGCTGGCGGTCGAGGGTACAATGAGCAGTTCTTC.